These 15 T cell receptor beta chains originate from one sample sequenced in a study of cytomegalovirus exposure and HLA in healthy donors. Primers: 60 Vbeta forward and 13 Jbeta reverse. The repertoire was sequenced with immunoSEQ multiplex PCR; TCRdb's copy has only in-frame clones and lacks some. This table has over 70,000 clones, approximately 70% appearing once. The sample consisted of PBMCs. Receptors were obtained from a woman aged 50 to 60 in good health and CMV-seropositive.

V gene TRBV7-3 combines with J gene TRBJ1-5, with D uncertain. The V gene lost 3 bases and the J gene lost 5 bases, with 8 bases spanning the gap. CDR1 and CDR2 (germline): SGHTA, FQGTGA. This CDR3 spans 13 amino acids. Here the CDR3 DNA reads TGTGCCAGCAGCTTGGGAGAGGATCAGCCCCAGCATTTT. Its protein is CASSLGEDQPQHF. The full variable domain, with the rest looked up from reference TRBV7-3 and TRBJ1-5, is GAGVSQTPSNKVTEKGKYVELRCDPISGHTALYWYRQSLGQGPEFLIYFQGTGAADDSGLPNDRFFAVRPEGSVSTLKIQRTERGDSAVYLCASSLGEDQPQHFGDGTRLSIL.

The chain employs TRBV7-9 and TRBJ1-5; D may be TRBD1 (5 bases). The CDR3 runs 14 residues. Looked up from germline, CDR1 is SEHNR and CDR2 is FQNEAQ (reference sequence). V was shortened by 1 base and J by 8 bases, with 12 bases between the two germline ends. This chain's CDR3 is CASSLGGIGEPQHF. DNA for the CDR3: TGTGCCAGCAGCTTAGGGGGCATAGGGGAGCCCCAGCATTTT.

This chain joins TRBV5-1 and TRBJ1-1, with 8 positions matching TRBD1. This CDR3 contains 17 residues. V lost 3 bases, J lost 7 bases, and 17 bases stayed unmatched. Germline values: CDR1 SGHRS, CDR2 YFSETQ. CDR3 loop: CASSSTRRTGPPFEAFF. CDR3 nucleotides: TGCGCCAGCAGCTCAACACGGAGGACAGGGCCACCTTTTGAAGCTTTCTTT.

The chain employs TRBV30 and TRBJ1-2, with D perhaps matching TRBD1 (5 bases). V was trimmed by 0 bases and J by 2 bases, leaving 13 bases between them. The CDR3 has 15 residues. Germline V CDR1 and CDR2: GTSNPN, SVGIG (reference sequence). Written as DNA, the CDR3 is TGTGCCTGGAGTGTATTTGGGGCATACAACTATGGCTACACCTTC. It translates to CAWSVFGAYNYGYTF. Supplemented by reference TRBV30 and TRBJ1-2, the full variable domain reads SQTIHQWPATLVQPVGSPLSLECTVEGTSNPNLYWYRQAAGRGLQLLFYSVGIGQISSEVPQNLSASRPQDRQFILSSKKLLLSDSGFYLCAWSVFGAYNYGYTFGSGTRLTVV.

The chain couples TRBV5-1 to TRBJ2-6, with 10 nucleotides matching TRBD1. Germline V gene data show CDR1 as SGHRS and CDR2 as YFSETQ. The J segment lost 3 bases and the V segment lost 4 bases, leaving 16 bases of the junction unmatched. CDR3 length: 20 residues. CDR3 sequence: CASSPVTGTGDLIGANVLTF. For the CDR3, the DNA is TGCGCCAGCAGCCCGGTCACCGGGACAGGGGACTTAATTGGGGCCAACGTCCTGACTTTC.

J is TRBJ1-1 and V is TRBV5-3; 7 bases are shared with TRBD1. TRBV5-3 is assigned to the ORF class and has an uncertain function. CDR3 length: 17 residues. The V and J ends lost 5 bases and 4 bases, in that order; junction bases with no gene match: 17. CDR3 sequence (DNA): TGTGCCAGAAGTCCCCGGTCCCCTCTAGACAGGGCCACTGAAGCTTTCTTT. This codes for CARSPRSPLDRATEAFF.

This clone has only one observation. CDR3 nucleotide sequence: TGTGCCAGCAGCTCCAGTCGTGCAACGAGGGAGCAGTACTTC. As protein: CASSSSRATREQYF. The V call is TRBV7-2, the J call TRBJ2-7, with no clear D. Germline assignment: CDR1 SGHTA and CDR2 FQGNSA. The CDR3 covers 14 residues. Trimming shortened V by 4 bases and J by 7 bases, and 17 bases separated the two germline ends.

This clone was detected only a few times. V usage is TRBV7-2 and J usage is TRBJ2-4, with D tentatively TRBD1 (7 bases). The V gene's germline CDR1 is SGHTA and CDR2 FQGNSA. CDR3 length: 14 residues. Trimming took 3 bases from V and 7 from J, leaving 13 bases between them. The CDR3 here is CASSFDRAGNIQYF. The CDR3 DNA reads as TGTGCCAGCAGCTTTGACAGGGCGGGGAACATTCAGTACTTC. The full variable domain, in which reference TRBV7-2 and TRBJ2-4 provide the parts outside the CDR3, is GAGVSQSPSNKVTEKGKDVELRCDPISGHTALYWYRQSLGQGLEFLIYFQGNSAPDKSGLPSDRFSAERTGGSVSTLTIQRTQQEDSAVYLCASSFDRAGNIQYFGAGTRLSVL.

V is TRBV11-2 and J is TRBJ2-5, with TRBD2 matching 15 bases. The CDR3 extends over 15 amino acids. After removal of 1 base from V and 7 bases from J, the junction contained 1 base not matched to a gene. Germline V gene lookup returns CDR1 SGHAT and CDR2 FQNNGV. The CDR3 reads CASSLGGLAGGTQYF. The CDR3, as DNA: TGTGCCAGCAGCTTAGGGGGACTAGCGGGGGGGACCCAGTACTTC.

The gene calls are TRBV7-2 and TRBJ2-7; 9 nucleotides line up with TRBD1. Trimming cost V 4 bases and J 7 bases; bases outside gene matches: 11. The germline V gene has CDR1 SGHTA and CDR2 FQGNSA. There are 15 residues in the CDR3. The CDR3 DNA is TGTGCCAGCAGCTCGGACAGGGGTCTGCTACTTGAGCAGTACTTC. The encoded protein is CASSSDRGLLLEQYF.

This clone was found a few times. This sequence joins TRBV5-1 and TRBJ2-1; D unclear. Germline lookup yields CDR1 SGHRS and CDR2 YFSETQ. The length of the CDR3 is 12 residues. Trimming shortened V by 0 bases and J by 5 bases, and 3 bases separated the two germline ends. The CDR3 here is CASSLGHNEQFF. The CDR3 DNA reads as TGCGCCAGCAGCTTGGGGCACAATGAGCAGTTCTTC.

The chain recombines TRBV11-2 with TRBJ2-1; D is perhaps TRBD2 (5 bases). Deletions cut 0 bases from V and 9 bases from J, with 6 bases between. The CDR3 length is 12 residues. Germline CDR1 and CDR2: SGHAT and FQNNGV. CDR3 in amino acids: CASSLDRGEQFF. The CDR3 nucleotides are TGTGCCAGCAGCTTAGATCGGGGTGAGCAGTTCTTC.

This clone occurred once. V usage is TRBV6-4 and J usage is TRBJ2-3; 13 bases line up with TRBD2. J lost 1 base, V lost 3 bases, and 7 bases had no gene match. The CDR3 has 18 amino acids. Germline lookup yields CDR1 MRHNA and CDR2 SNTAGT. CDR3 protein: CASSELAGGPMGTDTQYF. The CDR3, as DNA: TGTGCCAGCAGTGAACTAGCGGGAGGGCCTATGGGCACAGATACGCAGTATTTT.

This chain uses TRBV5-1 with TRBJ2-5; D call uncertain. V shed 0 bases and J shed 4 bases, with 4 bases lying between them. Germline CDR1 is SGHRS and CDR2 is YFSETQ. This CDR3 region has 12 residues. The CDR3 protein is CASSLGRETQYF. Written as DNA, the CDR3 is TGCGCCAGCAGCTTGGGGAGAGAGACCCAGTACTTC. The whole variable domain, remainder taken from reference TRBV5-1 and TRBJ2-5, is KAGVTQTPRYLIKTRGQQVTLSCSPISGHRSVSWYQQTPGQGLQFLFEYFSETQRNKGNFPGRFSGRQFSNSRSEMNVSTLELGDSALYLCASSLGRETQYFGPGTRLLVL.

The J gene is TRBJ1-3, the V gene TRBV5-4; D perhaps matches TRBD1 (6 bases). Trimming shortened V by 1 base and J by 2 bases, and 7 bases separated the two germline ends. This CDR3 contains 14 residues. Germline V gives CDR1 SGHNT, CDR2 YYREEE (reference sequence). The CDR3 spells CASSLQGTGNTIYF. CDR3 nucleotides: TGTGCCAGCAGCTTGCAGGGGACTGGAAACACCATATATTTT.